The 27 T cell receptor beta chains below were found in one sample sequenced in a study of cytomegalovirus exposure and HLA in healthy donors. The PCR was carried out with 60 Vbeta primers and 13 Jbeta primers. Produced via immunoSEQ multiplex PCR; TCRdb's table is partial and in-frame only. The sample records some 130,000 clones, approximately 83% being singletons. The specimen sequenced was PBMCs. The receptors derive from a man between 35 and 55 years old in good health and CMV-seronegative.

The chain has TRBV27 and TRBJ2-7, with D possibly being TRBD1 (5 bases). The CDR3 covers 14 residues. The V gene's germline CDR1 is MNHEY and CDR2 SMNVEV (reference sequence). V was trimmed by 0 bases and J by 0 bases, leaving 6 bases between them. The CDR3 is CASSLSDNSYEQYF. CDR3 DNA sequence: TGTGCCAGCAGTTTATCGGACAACTCCTACGAGCAGTACTTC.

V and J are TRBV28 and TRBJ2-7; D perhaps matches TRBD1 (6 bases). Germline CDR1 MDHEN, CDR2 SYDVKM. Trimming removed 7 bases at V and 0 bases at J, with 16 bases between. This CDR3 is built from 15 residues. The CDR3 here is CASTTGQLNSYEQYF. The CDR3 nucleotides are TGTGCCAGCACCACGGGACAACTTAACTCCTACGAGCAGTACTTC.

This clone came up a few times. This chain joins TRBV2 and TRBJ2-7; the D gene is possibly TRBD2 (5 bases). Trimming took 9 bases from V and 2 from J, leaving 20 bases between them. The V gene's germline CDR1 is SNHLY and CDR2 FYNNEI. CDR3 length: 15 residues. The chain's CDR3 is CASFGVANGAYEQYF. The CDR3 nucleotides are TGTGCCAGTTTCGGTGTGGCCAACGGGGCCTACGAGCAGTACTTC.

The J gene is TRBJ2-5, the V gene TRBV27, with D possibly matching TRBD1 (5 bases). The CDR3 is 15 amino acids. Between the trimmed V and J ends, which lost 3 bases and 5 bases, there was a span of 16 bases. The germline V gene has CDR1 MNHEY and CDR2 SMNVEV (reference sequence). In DNA form, the CDR3 reads TGTGCCAGCAGTTTGATGGGGCAGGGTGGGGAGACCCAGTACTTC. Translation gives CASSLMGQGGETQYF.

This rearrangement joins TRBV14 to TRBJ1-1; TRBD1 matches 9 bases. This CDR3 region has 13 residues. Germline assignment: CDR1 SGHDN and CDR2 FVKESK. Trimming cost V 4 bases and J 4 bases; bases outside gene matches: 1. The CDR3 protein is CASSPTGGTEAFF. The CDR3 DNA reads TGTGCCAGCAGCCCGACAGGGGGCACTGAAGCTTTCTTT.

In DNA, the CDR3 is TGCGCCAGCAGCCAAGATGGCGGCGGGGGCTACGAGCAGTACTTC. Encoded protein: CASSQDGGGGYEQYF. V is TRBV4-3 and J is TRBJ2-7, with 7 bases lining up with TRBD2. The CDR3 length is 15 residues. The V gene's germline CDR1 is LGHNA and CDR2 YSLEER. The trim removed 0 bases at V and 3 bases at J, leaving 5 bases unmatched.

The chain joins TRBV7-6 to TRBJ2-1; TRBD1 aligns across 7 bases. The CDR3 spans 14 residues. The germline V gene encodes CDR1 SGHVS and CDR2 FNYEAQ. The V and J ends lost 0 bases and 6 bases, in that order; junction bases with no gene match: 2. CDR3 region: CASSLATGVNEQFF. In nucleotides, the CDR3 is TGTGCCAGCAGCTTAGCTACAGGGGTCAATGAGCAGTTCTTC.

The chain combines TRBV19 with TRBJ2-7, with D unclear. Germline V gives CDR1 LNHDA, CDR2 SQIVND (reference sequence). This CDR3 region has 13 residues. Trimming removed 5 bases at V and 3 bases at J, with 11 bases between. CDR3 amino acids: CASSATANYEQYF. DNA of the CDR3: TGTGCCAGTAGTGCAACAGCCAACTACGAGCAGTACTTC.

This clone showed up just once. The same CDR3 is also encoded by other DNA sequences in this sample. This rearrangement joins TRBV18 to TRBJ1-5, with D possibly being TRBD1 (6 bases). CDR1 and CDR2 (germline): KGHSH, LQKENI. The V end lost 4 bases, the J end lost 4 bases, and 11 bases lay between the germline ends. CDR3 size: 14 residues. This CDR3 reads CASSLQDRNQPQHF. The CDR3 DNA follows: TGTGCCAGCTCACTACAGGACAGAAATCAGCCCCAGCATTTT. The full variable domain, its missing parts supplied by reference TRBV18 and TRBJ1-5, is NAGVMQNPRHLVRRRGQEARLRCSPMKGHSHVYWYRQLPEEGLKFMVYLQKENIIDESGMPKERFSAEFPKEGPSILRIQQVVRGDSAAYFCASSLQDRNQPQHFGDGTRLSIL.

This chain links TRBV7-2 with TRBJ1-4; 9 bases fit TRBD1. J gave up 11 bases and V 1 base, and 2 bases lay outside the gene matches. Germline assignment: CDR1 SGHTA and CDR2 FQGNSA. This CDR3 has 13 residues. Here the CDR3 reads CASSLDRGPKLFF. The CDR3 DNA follows: TGTGCCAGCAGCTTAGACAGGGGGCCTAAACTGTTTTTT.

This clone has just a few counts. The rearrangement joins TRBV4-1 to TRBJ2-4; 9 bases map to TRBD1. Germline CDR1 MGHRA, CDR2 YSYEKL. This CDR3 is built from 15 residues. V lost 6 bases to trimming and J lost 2 bases; unmatched junction nucleotides: 5. CDR3 DNA sequence: TGCGCCAGCAGTACGGACAGGGGCTCCAAAAACATTCAGTACTTC. Its protein is CASSTDRGSKNIQYF.

This clone occurred a few times. The DNA is left out, because the CDR3 cannot be placed on it with certainty; the CDR3 is given as TCRdb lists it. This chain links TRBV29-1 with TRBJ1-2; the DNA was not compared with TRBD1, the D call given in the table. Germline assignment: CDR1 SQVTM and CDR2 ANQGSEA. The CDR3 adds up to 13 amino acids, both ends counted. CDR3 amino acids: CSVAPGTDLQGTF.

The gene calls are TRBV6-5 and TRBJ1-1; 9 bases fit TRBD1. V shed 2 bases and J 5 bases; nucleotides not matched to a gene: 3. Per the germline V gene, CDR1 is MNHEY and CDR2 is SVGAGI. The CDR3 covers 14 residues. In nucleotides, the CDR3 is TGTGCCAGCAGTTACGGGACAGGGCTGACTGAAGCTTTCTTT. It specifies CASSYGTGLTEAFF.

V and J are TRBV11-2 and TRBJ2-7; D is ambiguous. V was pared by 5 bases and J by 4 bases, with 9 bases between. This CDR3 has 12 residues. Germline V gene lookup returns CDR1 SGHAT and CDR2 FQNNGV. CDR3 protein: CASSPRSYEQYF. The CDR3 nucleotides are TGTGCCAGCAGCCCTCGGAGTTACGAGCAGTACTTC.

This chain joins TRBV7-2 and TRBJ2-7; 11 nucleotides line up with TRBD1. Germline V lookup: CDR1 SGHTA, CDR2 FQGNSA. The CDR3 runs 17 residues. The V gene end was trimmed by 4 bases and the J gene end by 5 bases; junction bases not matched to a gene: 13. CDR3 DNA sequence: TGTGCCAGCAGCTGGTCCGGGACAGGGGGGTATATCGACGAGCAGTACTTC. It specifies CASSWSGTGGYIDEQYF.

The gene calls are TRBV4-1 and TRBJ2-6; 7 bases agree with TRBD1. V lost 4 bases to trimming and J lost 1 base; unmatched junction nucleotides: 7. The CDR3 totals 17 residues. The germline CDR1 and CDR2 sequences are MGHRA and YSYEKL. This CDR3 reads CASSLEGGSSGANVLTF. In DNA, the CDR3 is TGCGCCAGCAGCCTCGAAGGGGGCAGTTCTGGGGCCAACGTCCTGACTTTC.

The chain has TRBV11-2 and TRBJ2-1; 11 bases are a match to TRBD2. Per germline, CDR1 SGHAT and CDR2 FQNNGV. Unmatched junction bases numbered 1, after V lost 2 bases and J lost 10 bases. The CDR3 extends over 13 amino acids. CDR3 coding DNA: TGTGCCAGCAGCTTAAGACTAGCGGGAGAGCAGTTCTTC. Translating it yields CASSLRLAGEQFF.

J is TRBJ2-4 and V is TRBV7-2, with 10 positions matching TRBD2. The junction had 12 bases not matched to a gene; V was cut back by 4 bases and J by 9 bases. The CDR3 sequence is 16 residues long. CDR1 and CDR2 from the germline V gene are SGHTA and FQGNSA. The CDR3 sequence is CASSSRGLAGAGIQYF. CDR3 DNA sequence: TGTGCCAGCAGCTCAAGAGGGCTAGCGGGGGCGGGCATTCAGTACTTC.

The chain links TRBV9 to TRBJ1-2, with D unclear. Trimming took 3 bases from V and 3 from J, leaving 15 bases between them. Germline V CDR1 and CDR2: SGDLS, YYNGEE. The CDR3 extends over 15 amino acids. CDR3 loop: CASSAESASYYGYTF. For the CDR3, the DNA is TGTGCCAGCAGCGCCGAATCGGCTAGCTACTATGGCTACACCTTC. Full variable domain (outside the CDR3, taken from reference TRBV9 and TRBJ1-2): DSGVTQTPKHLITATGQRVTLRCSPRSGDLSVYWYQQSLDQGLQFLIQYYNGEERAKGNILERFSAQQFPDLHSELNLSSLELGDSALYFCASSAESASYYGYTFGSGTRLTVV.

This chain links TRBV28 with TRBJ1-4; D is perhaps TRBD1 (6 bases). V was trimmed by 5 bases and J by 8 bases, leaving 15 bases between them. The CDR3 has 14 residues. Germline CDR1 MDHEN, CDR2 SYDVKM. For the CDR3, the DNA is TGTGCCAGCAGTAGGGGGGGGACGTCGGAAAAACTGTTTTTT. Translation: CASSRGGTSEKLFF.

This rearrangement joins TRBV28 to TRBJ2-7; tentatively, D is TRBD2 (6 bases). The CDR3 is 15 residues long. From germline, CDR1 is MDHEN and CDR2 SYDVKM. V was trimmed by 5 bases and J by 6 bases, leaving 20 bases between them. CDR3: CASSPGTSLGGEQYF. CDR3 nucleotides: TGTGCCAGCAGTCCCGGGACTTCCTTGGGCGGCGAGCAGTACTTC.

The chain has TRBV6-1 and TRBJ2-7, with TRBD1 matching 7 bases. The CDR3 runs 15 residues. CDR1 is MNHNS, CDR2 SASEGT, per germline. The V segment lost 8 bases and the J segment 2 bases; nucleotides outside the gene matches: 12. CDR3 in amino acids: CASRPVDRITYEQYF. CDR3 DNA: TGTGCCAGCCGCCCGGTGGACAGGATTACCTACGAGCAGTACTTC.

The chain uses TRBV30 and TRBJ2-3; 10 bases are shared with TRBD1. The V segment lost 0 bases and the J segment 6 bases; nucleotides outside the gene matches: 6. This CDR3 comprises 15 residues. The germline CDR1 and CDR2 sequences are GTSNPN and SVGIG (reference sequence). This CDR3 is CAWSVQGTGVDTQYF. The CDR3 region has the DNA TGTGCCTGGAGTGTACAGGGGACAGGGGTGGATACGCAGTATTTT.

On this clone: Other nucleotide sequences in the sample specify the same CDR3. The chain uses TRBV30 and TRBJ2-7, with D uncertain. Germline V gene sequence: CDR1 GTSNPN, CDR2 SVGIG (reference sequence). This CDR3 is 11 amino acids long. V was cut by 2 bases and J by 1 base, with 3 bases left in between. CDR3 residues: CAWSTSYEQYF. DNA for the CDR3: TGTGCCTGGAGTACTTCCTACGAGCAGTACTTC.

The chain employs TRBV9 and TRBJ2-7; 16 bases fit TRBD2. V was pared by 3 bases and J by 4 bases, with 7 bases of the junction left unmatched. CDR3 length: 17 residues. Germline CDR1 SGDLS, CDR2 YYNGEE. CDR3 DNA: TGTGCCAGCAGCGAGAGGGGACTAGCGGGGGGGCTTTACGAGCAGTACTTC. This gives the protein CASSERGLAGGLYEQYF.

The CDR3 spells CAWRSKGLQWRADTEAFF. CDR3 DNA sequence: TGTGCCTGGCGCAGCAAAGGACTTCAGTGGAGGGCGGACACTGAAGCTTTCTTT. The V and J genes are TRBV30 and TRBJ1-1; D gene uncertain. V gave up 5 bases and J gave up 3 bases, with 28 bases separating them. Germline CDR1 reads GTSNPN; CDR2 reads SVGIG (reference sequence). The CDR3 sequence is 18 residues long.

The gene calls are TRBV7-6 and TRBJ2-5, with TRBD2 matching 7 bases. Germline V gene data show CDR1 as SGHVS and CDR2 as FNYEAQ. The CDR3 consists of 15 residues. Losses at the gene ends were 9 bases for V and 5 bases for J; bases not matched to a gene: 15. CDR3 sequence: CASTQSGTASETQYF. The CDR3 region has the DNA TGTGCCAGTACACAGAGCGGGACTGCATCCGAGACCCAGTACTTC.